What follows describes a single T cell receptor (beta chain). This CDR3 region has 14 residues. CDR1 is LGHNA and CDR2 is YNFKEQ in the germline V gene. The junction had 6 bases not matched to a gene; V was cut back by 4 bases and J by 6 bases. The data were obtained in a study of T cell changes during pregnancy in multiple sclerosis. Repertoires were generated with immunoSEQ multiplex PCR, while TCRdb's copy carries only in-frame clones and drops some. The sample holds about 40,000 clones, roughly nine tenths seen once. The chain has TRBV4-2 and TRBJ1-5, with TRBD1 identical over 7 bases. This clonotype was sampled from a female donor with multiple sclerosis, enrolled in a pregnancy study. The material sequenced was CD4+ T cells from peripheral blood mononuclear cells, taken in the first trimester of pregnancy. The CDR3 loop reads CASSPGQESQPQHF. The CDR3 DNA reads TGTGCCAGCAGCCCCGGACAGGAAAGTCAGCCCCAGCATTTT.